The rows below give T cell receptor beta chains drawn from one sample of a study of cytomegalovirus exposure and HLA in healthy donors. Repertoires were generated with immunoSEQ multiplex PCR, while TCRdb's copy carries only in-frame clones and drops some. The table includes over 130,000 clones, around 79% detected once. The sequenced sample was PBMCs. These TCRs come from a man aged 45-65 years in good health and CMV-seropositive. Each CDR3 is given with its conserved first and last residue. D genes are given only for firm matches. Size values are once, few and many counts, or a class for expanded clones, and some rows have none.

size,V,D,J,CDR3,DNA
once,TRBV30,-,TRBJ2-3,CAWGVASGSTDTQYF,TGTGCCTGGGGCGTCGCGAGCGGGAGCACAGATACGCAGTATTTT
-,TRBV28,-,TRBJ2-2,CASSSPRGNTGELFF,TGTGCCAGCAGTTCCCCGCGGGGTAACACCGGGGAGCTGTTTTTT
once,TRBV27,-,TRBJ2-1,CASSRRSLLNEQFF,TGTGCCAGCAGTCGCCGGTCTCTGCTCAATGAGCAGTTCTTC
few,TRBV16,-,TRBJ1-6,CASSQPRDNSPLHF,TGTGCCAGCAGCCAACCAAGAGATAATTCACCCCTCCACTTT
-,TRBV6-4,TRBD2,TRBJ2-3,CASSDSTSGSTDTQYF,TGTGCCAGCAGTGACTCGACTAGCGGGAGCACAGATACGCAGTATTTT
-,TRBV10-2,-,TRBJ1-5,CASSDRALNQPQHF,TGCGCCAGCAGTGACAGGGCCCTGAATCAGCCCCAGCATTTT
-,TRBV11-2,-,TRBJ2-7,CASSLLRYEQYF,TGTGCCAGCAGCTTGCTGAGGTACGAGCAGTACTTC
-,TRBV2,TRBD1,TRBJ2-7,CASSETGGGSYEQYF,TGTGCCAGCAGTGAGACAGGGGGGGGCTCCTACGAGCAGTACTTC
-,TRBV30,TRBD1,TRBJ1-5,CAWSGTGYQPQHF,TGTGCCTGGAGTGGGACAGGGTATCAGCCCCAGCATTTT
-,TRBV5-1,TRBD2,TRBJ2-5,CASSLAGYGLAGQETQYF,TGCGCCAGCAGCTTGGCCGGTTATGGGCTAGCGGGACAAGAGACCCAGTACTTC
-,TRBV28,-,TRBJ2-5,CASRSFQSGSAGAETQYF,TGTGCCAGCAGGAGTTTCCAATCGGGCTCCGCGGGGGCAGAGACCCAGTACTTC
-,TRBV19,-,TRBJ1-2,CASMAPVGRGRGYTF,TGTGCCAGTATGGCCCCCGTGGGCAGGGGAAGGGGCTACACCTTC
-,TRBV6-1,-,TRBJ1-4,CASSAKQINEKLFF,TGTGCCAGCAGTGCGAAACAGATTAATGAAAAACTGTTTTTT
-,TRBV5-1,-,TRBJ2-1,CASSLALASYHNEQFF,TGCGCCAGCAGCTTGGCGCTAGCGAGTTACCACAATGAGCAGTTCTTC
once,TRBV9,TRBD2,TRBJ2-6,CASSVTAGGVSGANVLTF,TGTGCCAGCAGCGTAACGGCGGGAGGTGTCTCTGGGGCCAACGTCCTGACTTTC
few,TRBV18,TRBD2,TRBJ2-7,CASSPRTSGISYEQYF,TGTGCCAGCTCACCAAGGACTAGCGGGATCTCCTACGAGCAGTACTTC
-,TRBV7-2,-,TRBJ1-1,CASSLEGVSTEAFF,TGTGCCAGCAGCTTAGAAGGGGTGAGCACTGAAGCTTTCTTT
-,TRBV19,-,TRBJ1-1,CASSSISGTRAEAFF,TGTGCCAGTAGTTCAATATCCGGGACACGCGCTGAAGCTTTCTTT
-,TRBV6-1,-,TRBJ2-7,CASGDHSYEQYF,TGTGCCAGCGGTGACCACTCCTACGAGCAGTACTTC
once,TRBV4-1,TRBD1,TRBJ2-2,CASSPLGGGTGELFF,TGCGCCAGCAGCCCTCTAGGGGGCGGAACCGGGGAGCTGTTTTTT
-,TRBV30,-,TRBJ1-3,CAWNFGNTIYF,TGTGCCTGGAACTTTGGAAACACCATATATTTT
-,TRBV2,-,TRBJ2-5,CATLREALQETQYF,TGTGCCACCTTACGGGAAGCCCTCCAAGAGACCCAGTACTTC
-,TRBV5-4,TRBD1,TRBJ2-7,CASSFGQASYEQYF,TGTGCCAGCAGCTTCGGACAGGCGAGCTACGAGCAGTACTTC
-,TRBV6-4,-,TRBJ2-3,CASSEGGEADTQYF,TGTGCCAGCAGTGAAGGGGGAGAGGCAGATACGCAGTATTTT
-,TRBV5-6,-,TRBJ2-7,CASSFRREGEQYF,TGTGCCAGCAGCTTTCGCAGGGAAGGCGAGCAGTACTTC
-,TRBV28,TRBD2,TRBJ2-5,CASSPKLGGRKETQYF,TGTGCCAGCAGTCCGAAGTTAGGCGGGAGGAAGGAGACCCAGTACTTC
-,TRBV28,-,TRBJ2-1,CASSPTFQRGNEQFF,TGTGCCAGCAGCCCGACCTTTCAAAGGGGCAATGAGCAGTTCTTC
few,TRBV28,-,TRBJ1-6,CASSEPYGSSADNSPLHF,TGTGCCAGCAGCGAGCCTTATGGGTCCTCAGCGGATAATTCACCCCTCCACTTT
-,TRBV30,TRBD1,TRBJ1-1,CAWNPWTGEAFF,TGTGCCTGGAACCCTTGGACAGGGGAAGCTTTCTTT
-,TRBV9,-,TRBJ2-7,CASSVEAGSYYEQYF,TGTGCCAGCAGCGTAGAGGCAGGATCCTACTACGAGCAGTACTTC
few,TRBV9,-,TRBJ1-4,CASSPPGEEKLFF,TGTGCCAGCAGTCCCCCAGGTGAGGAAAAACTGTTTTTT
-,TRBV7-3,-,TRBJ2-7,CASRLGHEGYEQYF,TGTGCCAGCAGACTGGGACATGAGGGCTACGAGCAGTACTTC
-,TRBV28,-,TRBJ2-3,CASSAPSEITDTQYF,TGTGCCAGCAGTGCCCCTAGCGAAATCACAGATACGCAGTATTTT
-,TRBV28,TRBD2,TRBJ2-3,CASTPGTRELDTQYF,TGTGCCAGCACTCCTGGGACTAGGGAACTGGATACGCAGTATTTT
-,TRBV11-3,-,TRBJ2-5,CASSRGTSQETQYF,TGTGCCAGCAGCCGTGGGACTTCCCAAGAGACCCAGTACTTC
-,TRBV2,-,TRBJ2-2,CASIATGELFF,TGTGCCAGCATAGCCACCGGGGAGCTGTTTTTT
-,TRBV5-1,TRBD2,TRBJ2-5,CASSNGLAGNQETQYF,TGCGCCAGCAGCAACGGGCTAGCGGGTAACCAAGAGACCCAGTACTTC
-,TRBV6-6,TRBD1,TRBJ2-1,CAIRDRGNNEQFF,TGTGCCATCCGGGACAGGGGGAACAATGAGCAGTTCTTC
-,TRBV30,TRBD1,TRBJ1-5,CAWSAPRDRGYQPQHF,TGTGCCTGGAGTGCACCCCGGGACAGGGGATACCAGCCCCAGCATTTT
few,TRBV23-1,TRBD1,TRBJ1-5,CASRPTPGTVYSNQPQHF,TGCGCCAGCAGACCTACCCCCGGGACAGTATATAGCAATCAGCCCCAGCATTTT
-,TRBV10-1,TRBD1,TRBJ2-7,CASSSGQGYEQYF,TGCGCCAGCAGTTCCGGACAGGGCTACGAGCAGTACTTC
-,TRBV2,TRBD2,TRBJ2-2,CASTLVSGRASGELFF,TGTGCCAGCACCCTAGTAAGCGGGAGGGCCTCCGGGGAGCTGTTTTTT
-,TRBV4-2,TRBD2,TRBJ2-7,CASSQDGDAGGRYEQYF,TGTGCCAGCAGCCAAGATGGGGACGCGGGAGGGCGATACGAGCAGTACTTC
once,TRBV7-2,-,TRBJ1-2,CASSSGGGHYGYTF,TGTGCCAGCAGCTCGGGAGGGGGGCACTATGGCTACACCTTC
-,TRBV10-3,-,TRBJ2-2,CAISESGGANTGELFF,TGTGCCATCAGTGAGTCGGGCGGGGCGAACACCGGGGAGCTGTTTTTT
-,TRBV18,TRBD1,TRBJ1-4,CASSPQGAGEKLFF,TGTGCCAGCTCACCTCAGGGGGCAGGAGAAAAACTGTTTTTT
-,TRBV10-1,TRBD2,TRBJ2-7,CARPTSGCIYEQYF,TGCGCCAGACCGACTAGCGGGTGCATCTACGAGCAGTACTTC
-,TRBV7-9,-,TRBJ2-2,CASSRQSNTGELFF,TGTGCCAGCAGCCGACAGTCGAACACCGGGGAGCTGTTTTTT
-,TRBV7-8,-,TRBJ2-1,CASSLGAGVYNEQFF,TGTGCCAGCAGCTTAGGAGCGGGTGTCTACAATGAGCAGTTCTTC
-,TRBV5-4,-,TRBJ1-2,CASSLSGQSYGYTF,TGTGCCAGCAGCTTGAGTGGACAGAGCTATGGCTACACCTTC
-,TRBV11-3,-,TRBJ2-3,CASSLFPGTDTQYF,TGTGCCAGCAGCTTATTTCCGGGGACAGATACGCAGTATTTT
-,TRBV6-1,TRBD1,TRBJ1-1,CASSPQGAGTEAFF,TGTGCCAGCAGTCCTCAGGGGGCGGGCACTGAAGCTTTCTTT
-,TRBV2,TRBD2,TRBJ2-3,CASSFSGRSDTQYF,TGTGCCAGCAGTTTTAGCGGGAGGTCAGATACGCAGTATTTT
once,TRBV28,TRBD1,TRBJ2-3,CASSIIPGTGGPDTQYF,TGTGCCAGCAGTATAATCCCCGGGACAGGGGGACCAGATACGCAGTATTTT
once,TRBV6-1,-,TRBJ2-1,CASRRGTDDEQFF,TGTGCCAGCAGACGGGGTACGGACGATGAGCAGTTCTTC
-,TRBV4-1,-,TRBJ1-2,CASSQVQTSTNYGYTF,TGCGCCAGCAGCCAAGTGCAAACTTCTACTAACTATGGCTACACCTTC